The 5 T cell receptor beta chains presented below share a single source sample, sequenced in a study of cytomegalovirus exposure and HLA in healthy donors. Both 60 Vbeta primers and 13 Jbeta primers went into the PCR. Method: immunoSEQ multiplex PCR; TCRdb's copy keeps in-frame clones and lacks some. The table includes tens of thousands of clones, approximately 81% detected once. Sequencing was done on a sample of PBMCs. These receptors originate from a girl aged 2 to 10 in good health and CMV-seropositive.

This chain connects TRBV9 to TRBJ2-3; tentative D call: TRBD2 (5 bases). This CDR3 spans 17 amino acids. Looked up from germline, CDR1 is SGDLS and CDR2 is YYNGEE. Trimming left V 4 bases short and J 0 bases short, with 18 bases between. The CDR3 spells CASSPHRLGGSTDTQYF. The CDR3 DNA reads as TGTGCCAGCAGCCCCCATCGTTTGGGCGGGAGCACAGATACGCAGTATTTT.

The V call is TRBV11-1, the J call TRBJ2-7, with D possibly matching TRBD2 (5 bases). The V end lost 5 bases, the J end lost 3 bases, and 17 bases lay between the germline ends. This CDR3 has 15 amino acids. Germline CDR1 SGHAT, CDR2 FQDESV (reference sequence). Written as DNA, the CDR3 is TGTGCCAGCAGCCATGTCCCGGACGGGAACTACGAGCAGTACTTC. Amino acids: CASSHVPDGNYEQYF.

This chain links TRBV5-6 with TRBJ1-3, with a tentative D call TRBD1 (5 bases). The germline V and J ends were trimmed by 4 bases and 2 bases, with 13 bases remaining between them. CDR3 length equals 15 residues. From germline, CDR1 is SGHDT and CDR2 YYEEEE. CDR3 in amino acids: CASSPQGSPGNTIYF. CDR3 DNA: TGTGCCAGCAGCCCCCAGGGATCCCCTGGAAACACCATATATTTT.

The J gene is TRBJ2-7, the V gene TRBV6-5, with TRBD1 matching 8 bases. The V gene's germline CDR1 is MNHEY and CDR2 SVGAGI. J gave up 3 bases and V 6 bases, and 4 bases lay outside the gene matches. The CDR3 extends over 13 amino acids. The CDR3 DNA reads as TGTGCCAGCAGACTAACAGGGGGCTACGAGCAGTACTTC. It translates to CASRLTGGYEQYF.

The J gene is TRBJ1-2, the V gene TRBV30; 10 nucleotides line up with TRBD1. Germline assignment: CDR1 GTSNPN and CDR2 SVGIG (reference sequence). The trim removed 3 bases at V and 7 bases at J, leaving 5 bases unmatched. This CDR3 has 13 amino acids. The DNA for the CDR3 is TGTGCCTGGAGCGAAGACAGGGGGCGTGGCTACACCTTC. This codes for CAWSEDRGRGYTF.